These 8 T cell receptor beta chains share one sample of origin, sequenced in a study of lymphopenia after photon versus proton radiotherapy. Sequencing used immunoSEQ multiplex PCR; TCRdb keeps in-frame clones, though not all of them. This table has some 38,000 clones, 92% appearing once. The sequenced sample was peripheral blood, obtained from a patient treated with photon-based radiotherapy. The receptors stem from a man in his fifties or sixties with cholangiocarcinoma.

The chain joins TRBV11-2 to TRBJ1-6; 9 bases are a match to TRBD1. Germline assignment: CDR1 SGHAT and CDR2 FQNNGV. There are 15 residues in the CDR3. The V segment lost 9 bases and the J segment 4 bases; nucleotides outside the gene matches: 7. DNA for the CDR3: TGTGCCAGTGGGACCGGGACAGGGTATAATTCACCCCTCCACTTT. This encodes CASGTGTGYNSPLHF.

This clone has just a few counts. The CDR3 coding sequence is TGCGCCAGCAGTAAGGGACAGGGATTCTCCGGGGAGCTGTTTTTT. This sequence encodes CASSKGQGFSGELFF. This chain links TRBV5-1 with TRBJ2-2, with 9 bases fitting TRBD1. The CDR3 is 15 residues long. The germline V gene encodes CDR1 SGHRS and CDR2 YFSETQ. The junction had 8 bases not matched to a gene; V was cut back by 5 bases and J by 6 bases. Drawing the rest from reference TRBV5-1 and TRBJ2-2, the complete variable domain is KAGVTQTPRYLIKTRGQQVTLSCSPISGHRSVSWYQQTPGQGLQFLFEYFSETQRNKGNFPGRFSGRQFSNSRSEMNVSTLELGDSALYLCASSKGQGFSGELFFGEGSRLTVL.

V is TRBV6-6 and J is TRBJ2-1, with D hard to call. This CDR3 is 12 amino acids long. From germline, CDR1 is MNHNY and CDR2 SVGAGI (reference sequence). Between the trimmed V and J ends, which lost 7 bases and 0 bases, there was a span of 4 bases. The CDR3 DNA reads TGTGCCAGCAAGAGCTCCTACAATGAGCAGTTCTTC. Translated: CASKSSYNEQFF.

The chain carries TRBV10-1 and TRBJ2-3, with D maybe TRBD1 (7 bases). The CDR3 length is 15 residues. V shed 5 bases and J shed 1 base, with 13 bases lying between them. Looked up from germline, CDR1 is WNHNN and CDR2 is SYGVQD (reference sequence). CDR3 loop: CASSSGGSGTDTQYF. DNA of the CDR3: TGCGCCAGCAGTTCAGGGGGGTCTGGCACAGATACGCAGTATTTT.

The rearrangement joins TRBV7-3 to TRBJ2-1; 12 bases are a match to TRBD2. Losses at the gene ends were 5 bases for V and 9 bases for J; bases not matched to a gene: 8. The CDR3 consists of 15 residues. Per germline, CDR1 SGHTA and CDR2 FQGTGA. CDR3 nucleotide sequence: TGTGCCAGCAGCGTTCTAGCGGGAGGGGGAAGTGAGCAGTTCTTC. It is translated as CASSVLAGGGSEQFF.

The chain couples TRBV18 to TRBJ2-2; D not certain. V lost 2 bases, J lost 6 bases, and 7 bases lay in between. Germline V CDR1 and CDR2: KGHSH, LQKENI. The CDR3 has 13 residues. The chain's CDR3 is CASSPDLAGELFF. CDR3 DNA: TGTGCCAGCTCACCAGATCTTGCCGGGGAGCTGTTTTTT.

The chain recombines TRBV7-9 with TRBJ2-7; D not certain. This CDR3 region has 12 residues. V dropped 1 base and J dropped 6 bases, with 7 bases sitting between them. The germline CDR1 and CDR2 sequences are SEHNR and FQNEAQ (reference sequence). The CDR3 here is CASSLEQFEQYF. Here the CDR3 DNA reads TGTGCCAGCAGCTTAGAACAGTTCGAGCAGTACTTC.

V gene TRBV25-1 combines with J gene TRBJ2-1, with 7 bases fitting TRBD2. This CDR3 region has 15 residues. Germline values: CDR1 MGHDK, CDR2 SYGVNS. After removal of 1 base from V and 7 bases from J, the junction contained 7 bases not matched to a gene. For the CDR3, the DNA is TGTGCCAGCAGTGAATGGGCTAGCGGAAGGAATGAGCAGTTCTTC. Encoded protein: CASSEWASGRNEQFF.